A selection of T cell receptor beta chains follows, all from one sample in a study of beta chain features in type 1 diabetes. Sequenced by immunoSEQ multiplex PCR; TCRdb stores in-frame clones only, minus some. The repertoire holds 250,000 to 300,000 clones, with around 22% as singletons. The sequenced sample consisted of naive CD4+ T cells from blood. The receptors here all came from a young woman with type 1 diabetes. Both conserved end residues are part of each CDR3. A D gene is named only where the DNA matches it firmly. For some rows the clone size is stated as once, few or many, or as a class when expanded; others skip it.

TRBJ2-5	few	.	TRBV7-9	TGTGCCGGGGGGGCGCTAGAGACCCAGTACTTC	CAGGALETQYF
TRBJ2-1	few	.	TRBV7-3	TGTGCCAGCAGCCTTGGAGTCGACAATGAGCAGTTCTTC	CASSLGVDNEQFF
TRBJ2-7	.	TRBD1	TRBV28	TGTGCCAGCAGTGCCGGGACAGACTTCACCTACGAGCAGTACTTC	CASSAGTDFTYEQYF
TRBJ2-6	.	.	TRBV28	TGTGCCAGCCACTCTGGGGCCAACGTCCTGACTTTC	CASHSGANVLTF
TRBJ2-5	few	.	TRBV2	TGTGCCAGCAGTGAAGGGTTACAGGGGTACTTC	CASSEGLQGYF
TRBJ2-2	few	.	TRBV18	TGTGCCAGCTCACCAGCAGGGTCCGGGGAGCTGTTTTTT	CASSPAGSGELFF
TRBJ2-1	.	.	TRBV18	TGTGCCAGCTCACCGCCCCCGGGGTATGAGCAGTTCTTC	CASSPPPGYEQFF
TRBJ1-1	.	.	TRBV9	TGTGCCAGCAGCGTACAGGGGATAGGTACTGAAGCTTTCTTT	CASSVQGIGTEAFF
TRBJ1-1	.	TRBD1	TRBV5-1	TGCGCCAGCAGCTTGCAGACAGGGATTCGCGGGAACACTGAAGCTTTCTTT	CASSLQTGIRGNTEAFF
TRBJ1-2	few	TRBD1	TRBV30	TGTGCCTGCTCCGGGACAGGGGGTAGCTACACCTTC	CACSGTGGSYTF
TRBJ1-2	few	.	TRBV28	TGTGCCAGCAGCTTTAACTATGGCTACACCTTC	CASSFNYGYTF
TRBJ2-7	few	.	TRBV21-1	TGTGCCAGCAGCACTAAACCGGGACTAGCGGGAAAGTACGAGCAGTACTTC	CASSTKPGLAGKYEQYF
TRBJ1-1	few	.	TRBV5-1	TGCGCCAGCAGCTTGTGGGGGCTGAACACTGAAGCTTTCTTT	CASSLWGLNTEAFF
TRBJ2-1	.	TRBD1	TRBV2	TGTGCCAGCAGCGCGACAGGGGTGTCCTACAATGAGCAGTTCTTC	CASSATGVSYNEQFF
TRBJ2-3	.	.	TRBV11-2	TGTGCCAGCAGCTTAGTTTTAGAGATGGGCACAGATACGCAGTATTTT	CASSLVLEMGTDTQYF
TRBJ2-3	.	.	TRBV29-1	TGCAGCGTTGAAGATCTGTGGTCGGAGGCGGGAAGCACAGATACGCAGTATTTT	CSVEDLWSEAGSTDTQYF
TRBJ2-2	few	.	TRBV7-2	TGTGCCAGCAGCGCTATGAACACCGGGGAGCTGTTTTTT	CASSAMNTGELFF
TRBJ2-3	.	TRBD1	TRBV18	TGTGCCAGCTCACCCACAGGGGGCACAGATACGCAGTATTTT	CASSPTGGTDTQYF
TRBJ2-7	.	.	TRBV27	TGTGCCAGCAGCCCAGGGAATCTGATGGGCGAGCAGTACTTC	CASSPGNLMGEQYF
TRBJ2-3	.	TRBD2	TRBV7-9	TGTGCCAGCAGCTTATTAGCGGGAACGGTAACAGATACGCAGTATTTT	CASSLLAGTVTDTQYF
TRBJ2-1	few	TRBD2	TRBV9	TGTGCCAGCAGCGTCTTTGGCGCAGCGGGAGCTGAGCAGTTCTTC	CASSVFGAAGAEQFF
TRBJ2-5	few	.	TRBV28	TGTGCCTCCAAGAGGGAGACCCAGTACTTC	CASKRETQYF
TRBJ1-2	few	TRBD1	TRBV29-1	TGCAGCGTGGCCCCGGGACAGGGATATTCTAACTATGGCTACACCTTC	CSVAPGQGYSNYGYTF
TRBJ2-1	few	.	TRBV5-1	TGCGCCAGCAGCTTGGTGGGAGGCTCCTACAATGAGCAGTTCTTC	CASSLVGGSYNEQFF
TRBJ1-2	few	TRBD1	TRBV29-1	TGCAGCGTGGCTGACAGGGTCTATGGCTACACCTTC	CSVADRVYGYTF
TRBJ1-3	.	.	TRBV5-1	TGCGCCAGCAGCCCTGACAGCTCCTCTGGAAACACCATATATTTT	CASSPDSSSGNTIYF
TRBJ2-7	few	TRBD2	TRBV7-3	TGTGCCAGCAGCTTACAGGGACTAGCGAACGAGCAGTACTTC	CASSLQGLANEQYF
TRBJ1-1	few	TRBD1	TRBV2	TGTGCCAGCAATTGGGACAGGGGGCGTTTCACTGAAGCTTTCTTT	CASNWDRGRFTEAFF
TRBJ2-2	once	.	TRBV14	TGTGCCAGCAGCCAAGTCGGGTGGGAGTCCGTCGGGGAGCTGTTTTTT	CASSQVGWESVGELFF
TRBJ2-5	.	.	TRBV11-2	TGTGCCAGCAGCTTAGATCAGGAGACCCAGTACTTC	CASSLDQETQYF
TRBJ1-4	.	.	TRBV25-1	TGTGCCAGCAGTGCCCTAACGGGAAAACTGTTTTTT	CASSALTGKLFF
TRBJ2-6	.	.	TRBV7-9	TGTGCCAGCAGCACTAGCCCGGGACGGGTAGGCTCTGGGGCCAACGTCCTGACTTTC	CASSTSPGRVGSGANVLTF
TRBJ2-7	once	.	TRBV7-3	TGTGCCAGCAGCTTAGGGCCAGGTACCTACGAGCAGTACTTC	CASSLGPGTYEQYF
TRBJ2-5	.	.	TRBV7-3	TGTGCCAGCAGCTCTCAGGGGGGCGTGGAGACCCAGTACTTC	CASSSQGGVETQYF
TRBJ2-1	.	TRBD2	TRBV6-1	TGTGCCAGCAGGACTAGCGGTGACTACAATGAGCAGTTCTTC	CASRTSGDYNEQFF
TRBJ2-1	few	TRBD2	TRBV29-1	TGCAGCGTTGAAATGCTAGCGGCCTACAATGAGCAGTTCTTC	CSVEMLAAYNEQFF
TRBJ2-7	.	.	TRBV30	TGTGCCTGGAGCGGGAGTGGCCACGAGCAGTACTTC	CAWSGSGHEQYF
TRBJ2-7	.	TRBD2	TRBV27	TGTGCCAGCAGTCCGGGTGGTAGCGGGCCCAGATACGAGCAGTACTTC	CASSPGGSGPRYEQYF
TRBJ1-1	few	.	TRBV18	TGTGCCAGCTCACCAACGGGGGTGGACACTGAAGCTTTCTTT	CASSPTGVDTEAFF
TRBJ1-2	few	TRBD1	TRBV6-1	TGTGCCAGCGCTGTAGGGACAGACTATGGCTACACCTTC	CASAVGTDYGYTF
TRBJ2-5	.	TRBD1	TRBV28	TGTGCCAGCACTCCTCCCTGGGACAGCCAAGAGACCCAGTACTTC	CASTPPWDSQETQYF
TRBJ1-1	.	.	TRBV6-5	TGTGCCAGCAGCTGGGGAGGACCCCCCGTTGAAGCTTTCTTT	CASSWGGPPVEAFF
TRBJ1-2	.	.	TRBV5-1	TGCGCCAGCAAACCTACAGGTTCGAATAACTATGGCTACACCTTC	CASKPTGSNNYGYTF
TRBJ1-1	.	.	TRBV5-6	TGTGCCAGCAGCCTACAGGAAGCCACTGAAGCTTTCTTT	CASSLQEATEAFF
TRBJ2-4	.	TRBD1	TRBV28	TGTGCCAGCAATCTAGGGGGCTCCAAAAACATTCAGTACTTC	CASNLGGSKNIQYF
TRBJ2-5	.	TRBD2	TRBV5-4	TGTGCCAGCAGCAGAGACCCTCTCGCTAGCGGGTCAGAGACCCAGTACTTC	CASSRDPLASGSETQYF
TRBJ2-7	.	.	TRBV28	TGTGCCAGCAGTTTAGGGCCGTACGGATCCGAGCAGTACTTC	CASSLGPYGSEQYF
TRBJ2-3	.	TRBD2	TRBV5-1	TGCGCCAGCAGCTTGGATCGTGTTAGCGGGAGTGATACGCAGTATTTT	CASSLDRVSGSDTQYF
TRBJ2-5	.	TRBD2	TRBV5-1	TGCGCCAGCAGCGCTCGACTAGCGCACCAAGAGACCCAGTACTTC	CASSARLAHQETQYF
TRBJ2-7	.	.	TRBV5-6	TGTGCCAGCAGCTTGGAGGGGCCGGGGACATCCGAGCAGTACTTC	CASSLEGPGTSEQYF
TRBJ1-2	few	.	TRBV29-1	TGCAGCGTTGGGGAGGGGTACTATGGCTACACCTTC	CSVGEGYYGYTF
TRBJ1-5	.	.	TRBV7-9	TGTGCCAGCAGCTTAAGGGACTCCCCATCCCAGCATTTT	CASSLRDSPSQHF
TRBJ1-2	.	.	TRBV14	TGTGCCAGCAGCCGATCAGGGAATGGCTACACCTTC	CASSRSGNGYTF
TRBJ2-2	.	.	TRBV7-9	TGTGCCAGCAGCATGAAGACAGGTGCCGGGGAGCTGTTTTTT	CASSMKTGAGELFF
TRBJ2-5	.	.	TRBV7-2	TGTGCCAGCAGCTTATTTTATGAGACCCAGTACTTC	CASSLFYETQYF